The clone carrying this T cell receptor (beta chain) was seen repeatedly, ten times or more. TCR beta CDR3 regions were amplified from RNA transcripts. During a first-round RT-PCR of the TCR CDR3, the HTBI primer set was used. TCRdb called the multiplex PCR reads again in MiXCR, with one record for every CDR3 protein. This sample has about 200,000 distinct CDR3 sequences, with less than 20% found just once. The data derive from a study of T cells in Graves' hyperthyroidism and ophthalmopathy. Graves' hyperthyroidism qualified as stable when ophthalmopathy did not progress within 18 months. Recently diagnosed hyperthyroidism of less than 2 months' duration affected patients aged 18 to 65. Pregnant or lactating patients were excluded, as were those with uncontrolled infection or other autoimmune disease. The germline CDR1 and CDR2 sequences are MNHNS and SASEGT. The CDR3 is made up of 15 amino acids. The junction had 7 bases not matched to a gene; V was cut back by 4 bases and J by 5 bases.

Sequencing input: blood. The clonotype originates from a woman aged 45 to 65 with Graves' hyperthyroidism. The rearrangement uses TRBV6-1 and TRBJ2-3; 9 bases are a match to TRBD2. The CDR3 sequence: CASSVGLAGRDTQYF. DNA for the CDR3: TGTGCCAGCAGTGTCGGGCTAGCGGGAAGAGATACGCAGTATTTT.